The rows below give T cell receptor beta chains drawn from one sample of a study of blood T cell repertoires in COVID-19. Profiled with immunoSEQ multiplex PCR; TCRdb holds only in-frame clones, not every one. The table has about 270,000 clones, approximately 83% seen once. Sequenced input: peripheral blood. The source is a human donor in a cohort sampled during active COVID-19. The CDR3 runs from the conserved cysteine through the conserved F or W. Each record gives: V gene, D gene, J gene, clone size, CDR3 protein, CDR3 DNA. A D gene is named only where the DNA matches it firmly. Rows give clone size only sometimes, using once, few, many, or a class for an expanded clone.

>TRBV5-1|.|TRBJ2-5|.
CASSFRDQETQYF
TGCGCCAGCAGCTTCAGGGATCAAGAGACCCAGTACTTC
>TRBV27|TRBD1|TRBJ2-7|once
CASGQGYTYEQYF
TGTGCCAGCGGACAGGGGTACACCTACGAGCAGTACTTC
>TRBV7-8|.|TRBJ2-3|.
CASSLMRSTDTQYF
TGTGCCAGCAGCTTAATGCGGAGCACAGATACGCAGTATTTT
>TRBV12-3/TRBV12-4|.|TRBJ2-7|.
CASSGVDYEQYF
TGTGCCAGCTCGGGAGTAGACTACGAGCAGTACTTC
>TRBV27|.|TRBJ1-5|.
CASSFRGIQPQHF
TGTGCCAGCAGTTTCCGGGGGATTCAGCCCCAGCATTTT
>TRBV18|.|TRBJ2-1|.
CASSPRGGEQFF
TGTGCCAGCTCACCACGAGGAGGTGAGCAGTTCTTC
>TRBV12-3/TRBV12-4|.|TRBJ1-2|once
CASSLQGGGYTF
TGTGCCAGCAGTTTGCAGGGAGGCGGCTACACCTTC
>TRBV5-1|TRBD2|TRBJ2-7|.
CASSLEAGPPNEQYF
TGCGCCAGCAGCTTGGAAGCGGGGCCTCCCAACGAGCAGTACTTC
>TRBV12-3/TRBV12-4|.|TRBJ2-7|.
CASTQRARGAQYF
TGTGCCAGCACTCAGCGGGCTCGTGGTGCGCAGTACTTC
>TRBV30|TRBD1|TRBJ1-2|.
CAWSSPTGSNYGYTF
TGTGCCTGGAGTTCCCCGACAGGGAGTAACTATGGCTACACCTTC
>TRBV6-5|TRBD1|TRBJ1-5|.
CASSPRDRGIQPQHF
TGTGCCAGCAGTCCTAGGGACAGGGGAATACAGCCCCAGCATTTT
>TRBV7-6|.|TRBJ2-2|.
CASSLPDTGELFF
TGTGCCAGCAGCTTACCGGACACCGGGGAGCTGTTTTTT
>TRBV3-1/TRBV3-2|.|TRBJ2-1|few
CASSQGPGPYNEQFF
TGTGCCAGCAGCCAAGGCCCGGGTCCCTACAATGAGCAGTTCTTC
>TRBV19|TRBD1|TRBJ2-2|.
CASTWTGNTGELFF
TGTGCCAGTACTTGGACAGGGAACACCGGGGAGCTGTTTTTT